Reported below is one T cell receptor (beta chain). PCR employed 60 Vbeta and 13 Jbeta primers. The table came from immunoSEQ multiplex PCR; TCRdb's copy has only in-frame clones and leaves some out. The sample records some 150,000 clones, roughly 83% being singletons. This specimen belongs to a study of cytomegalovirus exposure and HLA in healthy donors. Every donor was a healthy person donating bone marrow. This receptor was taken from a human donor in good health. The sequencing sample was made of PBMCs.

The CDR3 region is CASRNTGELFF. The CDR3 coding sequence is TGTGCCAGCCGGAACACCGGGGAGCTGTTTTTT. The chain carries TRBV25-1 and TRBJ2-2, with D hard to call. Looked up from germline, CDR1 is MGHDK and CDR2 is SYGVNS. Trimming took 8 bases from V and 1 from J, leaving 2 bases between them. The CDR3 runs to 11 residues.